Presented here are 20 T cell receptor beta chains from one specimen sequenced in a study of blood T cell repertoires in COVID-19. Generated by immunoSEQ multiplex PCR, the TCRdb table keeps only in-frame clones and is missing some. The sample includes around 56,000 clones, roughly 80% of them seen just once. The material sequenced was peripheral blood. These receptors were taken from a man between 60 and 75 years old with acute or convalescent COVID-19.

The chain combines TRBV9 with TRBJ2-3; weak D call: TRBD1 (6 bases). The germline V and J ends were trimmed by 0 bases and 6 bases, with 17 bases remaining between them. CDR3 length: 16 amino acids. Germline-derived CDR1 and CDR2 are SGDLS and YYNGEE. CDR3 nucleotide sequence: TGTGCCAGCAGCGTAGAAGGGAACAGGGAGAGTGATACGCAGTATTTT. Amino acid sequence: CASSVEGNRESDTQYF.

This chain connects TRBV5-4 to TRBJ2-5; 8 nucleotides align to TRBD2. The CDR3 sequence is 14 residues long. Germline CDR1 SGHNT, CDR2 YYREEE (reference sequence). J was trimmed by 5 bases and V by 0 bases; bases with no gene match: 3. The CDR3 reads CASSLGGGLETQYF. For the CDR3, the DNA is TGTGCCAGCAGCTTGGGCGGGGGGCTGGAGACCCAGTACTTC.

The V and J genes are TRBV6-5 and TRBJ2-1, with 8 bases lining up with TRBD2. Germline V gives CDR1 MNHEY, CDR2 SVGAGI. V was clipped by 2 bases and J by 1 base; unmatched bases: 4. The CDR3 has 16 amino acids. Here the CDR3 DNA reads TGTGCCAGCAGTTACGGGCGGGGGGCGTCCTACAATGAGCAGTTCTTC. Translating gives CASSYGRGASYNEQFF.

CDR3 residues: CASSTRAGTSRYNEQFF. The CDR3 DNA is TGTGCCAGTAGTACCCGAGCCGGGACTAGCAGATACAATGAGCAGTTCTTC. This sequence joins TRBV19 and TRBJ2-1; 9 nucleotides line up with TRBD2. The V segment lost 4 bases and the J segment 4 bases; nucleotides outside the gene matches: 11. Germline V gene sequence: CDR1 LNHDA, CDR2 SQIVND (reference sequence). This CDR3 has 17 residues.

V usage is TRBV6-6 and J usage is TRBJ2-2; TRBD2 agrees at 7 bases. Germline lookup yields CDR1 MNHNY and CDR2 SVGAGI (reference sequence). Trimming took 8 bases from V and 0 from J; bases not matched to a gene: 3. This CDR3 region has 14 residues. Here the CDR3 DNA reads TGTGCCAGCCGGGACTACGCGAACACCGGGGAGCTGTTTTTT. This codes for CASRDYANTGELFF.

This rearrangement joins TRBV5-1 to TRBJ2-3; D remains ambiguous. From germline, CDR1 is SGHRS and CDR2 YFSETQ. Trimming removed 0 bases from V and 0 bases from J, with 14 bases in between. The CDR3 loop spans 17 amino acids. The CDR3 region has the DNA TGCGCCAGCAGCTTGGGCCTTATGGGCTCAAGCACAGATACGCAGTATTTT. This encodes CASSLGLMGSSTDTQYF.

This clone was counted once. For the CDR3, the DNA is TGTGCCAGCAGCTTGAACGAGAGGGGGCCTATTTGGGGAGAGACCCAGTACTTC. Translation gives CASSLNERGPIWGETQYF. The chain carries TRBV5-6 and TRBJ2-5; 7 nucleotides align to TRBD1. V trimming: 1 base; J trimming: 4 bases; junction bases outside the gene matches: 16. The CDR3 is made up of 18 amino acids. Germline V lookup: CDR1 SGHDT, CDR2 YYEEEE. The complete variable domain, with remaining parts taken from reference TRBV5-6 and TRBJ2-5, reads DAGVTQSPTHLIKTRGQQVTLRCSPKSGHDTVSWYQQALGQGPQFIFQYYEEEERQRGNFPDRFSGHQFPNYSSELNVNALLLGDSALYLCASSLNERGPIWGETQYFGPGTRLLVL.

CDR3 in DNA: TGTGCCAGCAGCTTTCCGTCCGGGGACAGGGGGATTGTTGGCTACACCTTC. Its protein product is CASSFPSGDRGIVGYTF. V is TRBV5-4 and J is TRBJ1-2, with 11 positions matching TRBD1. This CDR3 region has 17 residues. V trimming: 2 bases; J trimming: 7 bases; junction bases outside the gene matches: 13. Germline assignment: CDR1 SGHNT and CDR2 YYREEE (reference sequence). The entire variable domain, with the rest obtained from reference TRBV5-4 and TRBJ1-2, is as follows: ETGVTQSPTHLIKTRGQQVTLRCSSQSGHNTVSWYQQALGQGPQFIFQYYREEENGRGNFPPRFSGLQFPNYSSELNVNALELDDSALYLCASSFPSGDRGIVGYTFGSGTRLTVV.

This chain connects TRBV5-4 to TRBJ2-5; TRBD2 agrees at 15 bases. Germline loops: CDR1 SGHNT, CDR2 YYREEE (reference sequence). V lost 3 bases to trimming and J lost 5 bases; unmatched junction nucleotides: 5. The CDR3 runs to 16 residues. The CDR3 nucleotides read TGTGCCAGCAGCTCAGGGACTAGCGGGGGGATGGAGACCCAGTACTTC. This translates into CASSSGTSGGMETQYF.

CDR3 protein: CASILKGTGGYGYTF. In DNA, the CDR3 is TGTGCCAGCATTCTCAAAGGGACTGGGGGCTATGGCTACACCTTC. The chain uses TRBV6-4 and TRBJ1-2; D is possibly TRBD1 (5 bases). The germline CDR1 and CDR2 sequences are MRHNA and SNTAGT. V lost 7 bases and J 4 bases, leaving 19 bases between the germline ends. The CDR3 covers 15 residues.

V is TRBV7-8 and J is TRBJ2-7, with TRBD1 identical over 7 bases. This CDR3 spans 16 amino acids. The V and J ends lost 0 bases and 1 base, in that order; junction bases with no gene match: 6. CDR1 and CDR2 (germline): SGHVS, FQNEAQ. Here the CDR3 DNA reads TGTGCCAGCAGCTTAGCCCGACAGGGCGGGTCCTACGAGCAGTACTTC. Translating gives CASSLARQGGSYEQYF.

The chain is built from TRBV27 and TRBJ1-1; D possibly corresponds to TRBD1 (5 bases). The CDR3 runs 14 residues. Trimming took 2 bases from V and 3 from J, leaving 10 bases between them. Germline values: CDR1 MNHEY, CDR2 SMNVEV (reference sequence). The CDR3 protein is CASSLRGIHTEAFF. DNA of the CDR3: TGTGCCAGCAGTTTACGGGGGATTCACACTGAAGCTTTCTTT.

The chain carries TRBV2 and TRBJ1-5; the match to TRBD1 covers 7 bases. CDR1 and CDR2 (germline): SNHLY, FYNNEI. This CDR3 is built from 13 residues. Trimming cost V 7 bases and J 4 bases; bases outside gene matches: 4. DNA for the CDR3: TGTGCCAGCACGGGACAGAAAAATCAGCCCCAGCATTTT. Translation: CASTGQKNQPQHF.

This CDR3 reads CASSQGGGGQAGADTQYF. The CDR3 DNA sequence: TGTGCCAGCAGCCAAGGGGGGGGCGGGCAGGCTGGTGCAGATACGCAGTATTTT. The genes are TRBV4-2 and TRBJ2-3; a weak D match, TRBD2 (7 bases). The germline CDR1 and CDR2 sequences are LGHNA and YNFKEQ. The CDR3 contains 18 residues. Trimming left V 1 base short and J 4 bases short, with 21 bases between.

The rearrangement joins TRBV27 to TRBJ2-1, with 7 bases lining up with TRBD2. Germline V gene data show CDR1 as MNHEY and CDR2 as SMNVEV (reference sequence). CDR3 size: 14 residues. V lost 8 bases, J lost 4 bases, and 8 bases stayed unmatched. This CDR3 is CASGEGSPYNEQFF. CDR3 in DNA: TGTGCCAGCGGGGAGGGGTCCCCTTACAATGAGCAGTTCTTC.

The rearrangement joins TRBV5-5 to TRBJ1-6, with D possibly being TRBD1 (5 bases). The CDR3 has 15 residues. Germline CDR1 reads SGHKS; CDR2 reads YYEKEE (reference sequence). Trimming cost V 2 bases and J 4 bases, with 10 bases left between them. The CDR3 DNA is TGTGCCAGCAGCTTCCGGGACTCTTATAATTCACCCCTCCACTTT. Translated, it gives CASSFRDSYNSPLHF.

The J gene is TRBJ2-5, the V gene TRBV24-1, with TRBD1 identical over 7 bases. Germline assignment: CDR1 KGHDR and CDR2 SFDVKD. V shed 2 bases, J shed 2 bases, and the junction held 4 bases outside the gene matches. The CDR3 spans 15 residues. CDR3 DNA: TGTGCCACCAGTGATTCTACAGGGGAGCAAGAGACCCAGTACTTC. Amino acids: CATSDSTGEQETQYF.

The CDR3 loop is CAWSRGGGVYGYTF. CDR3 in DNA: TGTGCCTGGAGTAGAGGAGGGGGCGTCTATGGCTACACCTTC. J is TRBJ1-2 and V is TRBV30; TRBD1 agrees at 7 bases. CDR1 GTSNPN and CDR2 SVGIG come from the germline V gene (reference sequence). V was pared by 2 bases and J by 4 bases, with 7 bases of the junction left unmatched. This CDR3 spans 14 amino acids.

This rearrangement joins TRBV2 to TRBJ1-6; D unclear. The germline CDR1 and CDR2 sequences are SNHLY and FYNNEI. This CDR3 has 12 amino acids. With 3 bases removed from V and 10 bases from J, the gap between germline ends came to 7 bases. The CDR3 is CASSEESSPLHF. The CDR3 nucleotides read TGTGCCAGCAGTGAGGAGTCCTCACCCCTCCACTTT.

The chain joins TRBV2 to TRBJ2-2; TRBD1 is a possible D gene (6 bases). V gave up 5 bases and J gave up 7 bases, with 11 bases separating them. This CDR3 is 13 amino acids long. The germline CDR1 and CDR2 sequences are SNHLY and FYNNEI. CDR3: CASSPQGDGELFF. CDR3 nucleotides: TGTGCCAGCAGTCCACAGGGCGACGGGGAGCTGTTTTTT.